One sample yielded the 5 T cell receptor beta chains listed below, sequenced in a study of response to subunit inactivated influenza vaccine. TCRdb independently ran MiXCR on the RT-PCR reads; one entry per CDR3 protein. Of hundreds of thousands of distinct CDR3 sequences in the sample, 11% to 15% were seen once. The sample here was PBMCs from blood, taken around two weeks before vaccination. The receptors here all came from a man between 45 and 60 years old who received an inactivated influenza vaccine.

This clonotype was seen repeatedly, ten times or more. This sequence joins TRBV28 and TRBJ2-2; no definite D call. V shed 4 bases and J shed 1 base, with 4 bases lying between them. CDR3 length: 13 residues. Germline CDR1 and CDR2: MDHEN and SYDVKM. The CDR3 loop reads CASSSLNTGELFF. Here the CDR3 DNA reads TGTGCCAGCAGTTCTTTGAACACCGGGGAGCTGTTTTTT.

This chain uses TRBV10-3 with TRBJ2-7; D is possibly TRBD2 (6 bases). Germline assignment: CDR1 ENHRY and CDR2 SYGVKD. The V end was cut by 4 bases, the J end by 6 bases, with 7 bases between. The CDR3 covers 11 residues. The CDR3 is CAISGGIEQYF. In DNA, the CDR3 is TGTGCCATCAGTGGCGGGATCGAGCAGTACTTC.

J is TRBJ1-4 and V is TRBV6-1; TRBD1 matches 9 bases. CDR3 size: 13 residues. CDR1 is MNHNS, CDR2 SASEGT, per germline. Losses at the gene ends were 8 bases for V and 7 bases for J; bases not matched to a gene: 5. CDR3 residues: CASWGQGIEKLFF. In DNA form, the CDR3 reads TGTGCCAGCTGGGGACAGGGAATTGAAAAACTGTTTTTT.

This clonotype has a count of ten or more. For the CDR3, the DNA is TGCGCCAGCAGCTTGTCAGTTGAGTATGGCTACACCTTC. This translates into CASSLSVEYGYTF. The chain combines TRBV5-1 with TRBJ1-2, with D hard to call. With 1 base removed from V and 5 bases from J, the gap between germline ends came to 9 bases. From germline, CDR1 is SGHRS and CDR2 YFSETQ. The CDR3 length is 13 residues.

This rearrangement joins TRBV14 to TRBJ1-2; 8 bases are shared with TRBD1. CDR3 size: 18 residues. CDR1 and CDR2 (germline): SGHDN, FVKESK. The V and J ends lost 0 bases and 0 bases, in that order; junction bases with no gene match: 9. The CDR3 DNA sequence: TGTGCCAGCAGCCAAGATCATGGCGGCAGGGGGCCTAACTATGGCTACACCTTC. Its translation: CASSQDHGGRGPNYGYTF. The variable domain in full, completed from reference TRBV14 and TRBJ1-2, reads EAGVTQFPSHSVIEKGQTVTLRCDPISGHDNLYWYRRVMGKEIKFLLHFVKESKQDESGMPNNRFLAERTGGTYSTLKVQPAELEDSGVYFCASSQDHGGRGPNYGYTFGSGTRLTVV.